A single sample is the source of the 19 T cell receptor beta chains below, sequenced in a study of CD8 T cells in ankylosing spondylitis. TCRdb recomputed calls from the 5' RACE reads with MiXCR, one row per CDR3 protein. The sample consists of tens of thousands of distinct CDR3 sequences, approximately 5.7% of them appearing once. Material: synovial fluid, either unsorted or a sorted T cell fraction (not recorded which). These receptor sequences come from a male donor with ankylosing spondylitis.

This clonotype was picked up a small number of times. The V call is TRBV5-1, the J call TRBJ2-1, with 12 bases fitting TRBD2. The V gene's germline CDR1 is SGHRS and CDR2 YFSETQ. This CDR3 is 16 amino acids long. Unmatched junction bases numbered 3, after V lost 0 bases and J lost 5 bases. This CDR3 is CASSLVASGRDNEQFF. The CDR3 coding sequence is TGCGCCAGCAGCTTGGTGGCTAGCGGGAGGGACAATGAGCAGTTCTTC. Full variable domain (missing parts from reference TRBV5-1 and TRBJ2-1): KAGVTQTPRYLIKTRGQQVTLSCSPISGHRSVSWYQQTPGQGLQFLFEYFSETQRNKGNFPGRFSGRQFSNSRSEMNVSTLELGDSALYLCASSLVASGRDNEQFFGPGTRLTVL.

At least ten counts were recorded for this clonotype. The chain links TRBV4-1 to TRBJ2-1; no firm D call. Trimming removed 1 base at V and 8 bases at J, with 6 bases between. Germline V gives CDR1 MGHRA, CDR2 YSYEKL. This CDR3 region has 12 residues. CDR3 loop: CASSQVNDEQFF. Written as DNA, the CDR3 is TGCGCCAGCAGCCAAGTAAACGATGAGCAGTTCTTC.

The chain's CDR3 is CSAPYGGSSYEQYF. As DNA, the CDR3 is TGCAGTGCCCCTTATGGCGGAAGCTCCTACGAGCAGTACTTC. The chain joins TRBV20-1 to TRBJ2-7; D ambiguous. This CDR3 region has 14 residues. V was clipped by 6 bases and J by 0 bases, with 15 bases between them. Germline V CDR1 and CDR2: DFQATT, SNEGSKA (reference sequence).

This clonotype was picked up a small number of times. The chain couples TRBV10-3 to TRBJ2-1, with D possibly TRBD2 on 6 matching bases. Trimming took 0 bases from V and 8 from J, leaving 17 bases between them. Germline loops: CDR1 ENHRY, CDR2 SYGVKD. CDR3 length: 16 amino acids. CDR3 nucleotides: TGTGCCATCAGTGAGTCGGGACTCATATGGGCGGATGAGCAGTTCTTC. Translated, it gives CAISESGLIWADEQFF.

This clonotype was counted many times. The V and J genes are TRBV7-9 and TRBJ2-1, with 12 bases matching TRBD2. CDR1 is SEHNR, CDR2 FQNEAQ, per germline (reference sequence). Trimming cost V 5 bases and J 8 bases; bases outside gene matches: 4. This CDR3 comprises 14 residues. The CDR3 loop reads CASSHLAGGDEQFF. The CDR3 coding sequence is TGTGCCAGCAGCCACCTAGCGGGAGGGGATGAGCAGTTCTTC.

This clonotype has a count of ten or more. The gene calls are TRBV28 and TRBJ2-7; D possibly uses TRBD1 or TRBD2 (5 bases each). This CDR3 region has 13 residues. Germline V gene sequence: CDR1 MDHEN, CDR2 SYDVKM. This CDR3 reads CATEGTLTYEQYF. CDR3 bases: TGTGCTACAGAGGGGACCTTGACCTACGAGCAGTACTTC.

This clonotype was detected ten times or more. The J gene is TRBJ1-2, the V gene TRBV28; D is possibly TRBD1 (6 bases). Trimming pared 4 bases from V and 4 bases from J, leaving 7 bases between. This CDR3 is 12 amino acids long. From germline, CDR1 is MDHEN and CDR2 SYDVKM. CDR3 bases: TGTGCCAGCAGTTGGACAGCCTATGGCTACACCTTC. As protein: CASSWTAYGYTF.

The chain employs TRBV10-1 and TRBJ2-7; the D call may be TRBD1 or TRBD2 (5 bases each). Germline-derived CDR1 and CDR2 are WNHNN and SYGVQD (reference sequence). The CDR3 loop spans 14 amino acids. Trimming took off 4 bases at V and 5 bases at J, with 15 bases between the two ends. In nucleotides, the CDR3 is TGCGCCAGCAGTGGCGAGGGGAGAAGCGACGAGCAGTACTTC. It is translated as CASSGEGRSDEQYF.

Many counts were recorded for this clonotype. The chain carries TRBV11-2 and TRBJ1-4, with 8 bases fitting TRBD1. The V and J ends lost 1 base and 5 bases, in that order; junction bases with no gene match: 9. Germline loops: CDR1 SGHAT, CDR2 FQNNGV. The CDR3 covers 17 residues. CDR3 DNA sequence: TGTGCCAGCAGCTTAGGAGGGGCAGGGGGCAGGAATGAAAAACTGTTTTTT. Protein sequence: CASSLGGAGGRNEKLFF.

This chain joins TRBV5-5 and TRBJ1-6, with TRBD1 identical over 7 bases. With 7 bases clipped from V and 5 bases from J, the junction kept 9 bases outside the gene matches. The germline CDR1 and CDR2 sequences are SGHKS and YYEKEE (reference sequence). This CDR3 contains 15 residues. The CDR3 is CASGPGTADNSPLHF. CDR3 DNA: TGTGCCAGCGGCCCTGGGACAGCTGATAATTCACCCCTCCACTTT.

This clonotype was counted only a few times. V and J are TRBV19 and TRBJ1-1; 10 nucleotides match TRBD1. Germline V lookup: CDR1 LNHDA, CDR2 SQIVND (reference sequence). The CDR3 contains 15 residues. V was clipped by 5 bases and J by 1 base; unmatched bases: 4. CDR3 loop: CASSSTGGKNTEAFF. CDR3 in DNA: TGTGCCAGTAGTTCGACAGGGGGCAAGAACACTGAAGCTTTCTTT.

The sample holds many counts of this clonotype. Written as DNA, the CDR3 is TGTGCCAGCAGCTTTCAGGGGCGTAGCTCTGGGGCCAACGTCCTGACTTTC. It specifies CASSFQGRSSGANVLTF. V and J are TRBV7-2 and TRBJ2-6, with D possibly matching TRBD1 (6 bases). CDR1 is SGHTA, CDR2 FQGNSA, per germline. Trimming stripped 3 bases from V and 0 bases from J, with 12 bases between. The CDR3 consists of 17 residues.

This clonotype turned up a few times. The chain joins TRBV30 to TRBJ1-4, with D hard to call. Trimming removed 6 bases from V and 8 bases from J, with 13 bases in between. This CDR3 is 12 amino acids long. From germline, CDR1 is GTSNPN and CDR2 SVGIG (reference sequence). CDR3 sequence (DNA): TGTGCCTGCCAGACACGTGGCGAAAAACTGTTTTTT. Its translation: CACQTRGEKLFF.

The chain has TRBV7-9 and TRBJ2-1, with 9 positions matching TRBD2. J gave up 5 bases and V 7 bases, and 9 bases lay outside the gene matches. Germline CDR1 reads SEHNR; CDR2 reads FQNEAQ (reference sequence). The CDR3 loop spans 15 amino acids. The CDR3 DNA is TGTGCCAGCACCCCCGGGCTAGCGGGAAACAATGAGCAGTTCTTC. Its protein is CASTPGLAGNNEQFF.

This clonotype was detected only a few times. The chain has TRBV5-1 and TRBJ2-3; D might be TRBD1 (5 bases). The CDR3 spans 16 residues. Trimming took 0 bases from V and 4 from J, leaving 15 bases between them. Germline assignment: CDR1 SGHRS and CDR2 YFSETQ. The chain's CDR3 is CASSLAVDRNSDTQYF. CDR3 DNA sequence: TGCGCCAGCAGCTTGGCAGTTGACAGAAATTCAGATACGCAGTATTTT.

This clonotype was detected only a few times. The gene calls are TRBV7-2 and TRBJ2-7; D may be TRBD1 (6 bases). The V end was cut by 5 bases, the J end by 8 bases, with 19 bases between. Germline loops: CDR1 SGHTA, CDR2 FQGNSA. The CDR3 covers 14 residues. CDR3 DNA: TGTGCCAGCAGCCGTCCCGGACAGCGGTTTCAGCAGTACTTC. Translating gives CASSRPGQRFQQYF.

The chain is built from TRBV20-1 and TRBJ2-2; TRBD2 aligns across 15 bases. The length of the CDR3 is 16 residues. J lost 5 bases, V lost 6 bases, and 7 bases had no gene match. Germline V lookup: CDR1 DFQATT, CDR2 SNEGSKA (reference sequence). CDR3 amino acids: CSARTSGRAGTGELFF. Here the CDR3 DNA reads TGCAGTGCCAGGACTAGCGGGAGGGCGGGGACCGGGGAGCTGTTTTTT.

This clonotype was recorded many times. This sequence joins TRBV10-3 and TRBJ2-1; perhaps D is TRBD1 or TRBD2 (5 bases each). The CDR3 runs to 18 residues. V was cut by 3 bases and J by 2 bases, with 20 bases left in between. The germline gives CDR1 ENHRY, CDR2 SYGVKD. This chain's CDR3 is CAISDTGTVRSTYNEQFF. The DNA for the CDR3 is TGTGCCATCAGTGACACCGGGACCGTAAGAAGCACCTACAATGAGCAGTTCTTC.

This clonotype was seen at least ten times. The chain is built from TRBV4-2 and TRBJ1-1, with D perhaps matching TRBD1 (5 bases). The V and J ends lost 2 bases and 4 bases respectively, with 14 bases between them. This CDR3 spans 15 amino acids. From germline, CDR1 is LGHNA and CDR2 YNFKEQ. This CDR3 reads CASSQRAGVGTEAFF. CDR3 DNA: TGTGCCAGCAGCCAAAGGGCGGGGGTGGGCACTGAAGCTTTCTTT.